The clone carrying this T cell receptor beta chain has at least ten counts. This CDR3 comprises 17 residues. After removal of 1 base from V and 7 bases from J, the junction contained 12 bases not matched to a gene. The V gene's germline CDR1 is MGHRA and CDR2 YSYEKL. The sample comes from a study of blood T cell repertoires in COVID-19. For the study at large: The United States, Italy and Spain were the sources of the acute and convalescent COVID-19 samples. The analysed material was cDNA or gDNA that came from T cells, B-cell-depleted T cells, or PBMCs.

In the source study's methods: Using reference gene primer amplification, nucleated cell counts were estimated. The data were produced by immunoSEQ multiplex PCR, yet TCRdb's version contains in-frame clones alone and is incomplete. V and J calls and clone size follow that table, whereas D and trimming were derived from the DNA. The table includes roughly 34,000 clones, over 70% detected once. Sequences were obtained from peripheral blood. The chain joins TRBV4-1 to TRBJ2-5; 10 bases align to TRBD1. The sequence came from a man at least 80 years old with acute or convalescent COVID-19. CDR3 bases: TGCGCCAGCAGCCAAGTCCTTGGGGGACAGGGGCTGGGGACCCAGTACTTC. Amino acids: CASSQVLGGQGLGTQYF.